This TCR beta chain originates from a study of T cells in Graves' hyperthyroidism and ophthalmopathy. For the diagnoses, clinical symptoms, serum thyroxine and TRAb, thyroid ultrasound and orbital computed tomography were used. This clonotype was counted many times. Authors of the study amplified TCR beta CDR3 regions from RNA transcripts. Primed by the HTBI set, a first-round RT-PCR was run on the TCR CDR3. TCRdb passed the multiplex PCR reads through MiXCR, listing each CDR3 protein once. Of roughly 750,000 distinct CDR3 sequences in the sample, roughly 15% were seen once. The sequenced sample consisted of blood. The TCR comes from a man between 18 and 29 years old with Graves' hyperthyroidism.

The CDR3 DNA reads TGTGCCAGCAGCGGGCTACCGGGACAGGGTGGCCCGGCCCAGTACTTC. Protein sequence: CASSGLPGQGGPAQYF. The genes are TRBV7-2 and TRBJ2-5; TRBD1 aligns across 9 bases. With V trimmed by 5 bases and J by 9 bases, 16 bases remained unmatched. Germline V gives CDR1 SGHTA, CDR2 FQGNSA. The CDR3 length is 16 residues.